This T cell receptor (beta chain) was found in a study of OX40 agonist ivuxolimab in advanced cancers. Trimming took off 5 bases at V and 4 bases at J, with 15 bases between the two ends. The CDR3 is made up of 14 amino acids. Germline CDR1 SGHDN, CDR2 FVKESK. This clone was detected only a few times. The method was immunoSEQ multiplex PCR; TCRdb's version includes in-frame clones alone and lacks a portion of them. The sample has approximately 100,000 clones; around 90% are singletons. The V and J genes are TRBV14 and TRBJ2-7; possible D gene TRBD1, 6 bases. The sample here was CD4+ or CD8+ T cells sorted from blood, taken in a trial of the OX40 agonist ivuxolimab. This receptor was obtained from an adult with an advanced solid tumor such as melanoma, head and neck, liver or kidney cancer. Here the CDR3 reads CASSVRTALYEQYF. CDR3 DNA: TGTGCCAGCAGCGTACGGACAGCCCTATACGAGCAGTACTTC.